Sequencing of this T cell receptor beta chain was carried out in a study of shared clonotypes between healthy human individuals. In replicate PCRs of unsorted PBMC, around 310 ng DNA, about 31,000 T cell genomes, was used. Unsorted PBMCs provided DNA that was sequenced on ten immunoSEQ deep assay plates. In the authors' workflow: Filtering differed because ImmunoSEQ produced junction-only sequences that carried no quality scores. Method: immunoSEQ multiplex PCR; TCRdb's copy keeps in-frame clones and lacks some. The D gene and trimming were derived from the DNA, and the V and J assignments and clone size from that table. The sample shows about 480,000 clones, about 80% of them seen only once. This CDR3 contains 14 residues. V was clipped by 2 bases and J by 4 bases; unmatched bases: 3. The germline CDR1 and CDR2 sequences are MDHEN and SYDVKM.

The rearrangement links TRBV28 to TRBJ2-7, with 9 bases matching TRBD2. The receptor's source is a middle-aged woman in good health. Some clones in this sample may be carry-over from other donors' samples. Sequencing was carried out using PBMCs. The CDR3 sequence: CASSLRREGYEQYF. DNA for the CDR3: TGTGCCAGCAGTTTACGGCGGGAGGGTTACGAGCAGTACTTC.